This T cell receptor beta chain appears in the sequencing data of a study of blood T cell repertoires in COVID-19. Study details: Spain, Italy and the United States supplied samples that represented acute and convalescent COVID-19. Sources were T cells, B-cell-depleted T cells, or PBMCs; the material itself was cDNA or gDNA.

Repertoires were generated with immunoSEQ multiplex PCR, while TCRdb's copy carries only in-frame clones and drops some. The sample yields around 220,000 clones, over 75% seen once. Trimming removed 6 bases at V and 2 bases at J, with 12 bases between. The CDR3 consists of 13 residues. The germline CDR1 and CDR2 sequences are SGHRS and YFSETQ. The sequenced sample was peripheral blood. The chain recombines TRBV5-1 with TRBJ2-7; possibly TRBD2 for D (6 bases). The clonotype was recovered from a man in his fifties with acute or convalescent COVID-19. The CDR3 DNA sequence: TGCGCCAGCACGGGCGGGGCAACCTACGAGCAGTACTTC. Its translation is CASTGGATYEQYF.